The clone carrying this T cell receptor beta chain showed up just a few times. The data originate from a study of regulatory T cells in long-lasting Graves disease. The CDR3 runs 11 residues. Germline CDR1 is MDHEN and CDR2 is SYDVKM. V was clipped by 5 bases and J by 8 bases, with 7 bases between them. Arm-PCR with iRepertoire HTBI primers amplified the CDR3 regions for these TCR beta libraries. Each CDR3 protein gets one entry after TCRdb re-called the multiplex PCR reads with MiXCR. The sample shows roughly 400,000 distinct CDR3 sequences, around 15% of them seen only once. The sample's time point: newly diagnosed GD, antithyroid drugs for less than 3 months. There was RNA extracted from PBMCs, and the TCR library was made from it. These data also featured in a second study, about T cells in Graves' hyperthyroidism and ophthalmopathy.

This specimen consisted of peripheral blood mononuclear cells (PBMCs), obtained at new diagnosis, from a patient treated with antithyroid drugs. The receptor comes from a woman aged 18-29 years with Graves disease. This chain links TRBV28 with TRBJ1-3; the D is unclear. The CDR3 bases are TGTGCCAGCAGTCGGCCGCACACCATATATTTT. Protein product: CASSRPHTIYF.